A single sample is the source of the 17 T cell receptor beta chains below, sequenced in a study of CD8 T cells in Susac syndrome. With random hexamers, 0.5 to 1 ug RNA was reverse transcribed. Using its own MiXCR run on the immunoSEQ multiplex PCR reads, TCRdb lists one record per CDR3 protein. In the table there are fewer than 350,000 distinct CDR3 sequences, approximately 90% of which are singletons. The sample consisted of CD8+ T cells from PBMCs. Source of these receptors: a human donor with multiple sclerosis.

The gene calls are TRBV7-2 and TRBJ1-3, with no clear D. Germline CDR1 is SGHTA and CDR2 is FQGNSA. Deletions cut 3 bases from V and 2 bases from J, with 14 bases between. The CDR3 extends over 16 amino acids. This CDR3 is CASSLQVLTAGNTIYF. The CDR3 nucleotides read TGTGCCAGCAGCTTGCAAGTCTTGACGGCTGGAAACACCATATATTTT.

The chain joins TRBV28 to TRBJ1-5; D call uncertain. V shed 6 bases and J shed 6 bases, with 9 bases lying between them. This CDR3 spans 12 amino acids. Germline CDR1 and CDR2: MDHEN and SYDVKM. The CDR3 DNA follows: TGTGCCAGCAGGGAATGGGGTCAGCCCCAGCATTTT. Translation: CASREWGQPQHF.

The chain carries TRBV27 and TRBJ1-2, with D perhaps matching TRBD1 (6 bases). This CDR3 has 16 residues. Germline V gene sequence: CDR1 MNHEY, CDR2 SMNVEV (reference sequence). The V gene lost 5 bases and the J gene lost 4 bases, with 20 bases spanning the gap. CDR3 DNA: TGTGCCAGCAGTCCTTCCGGGGGCACTGTTACCTATGGCTACACCTTC. This translates into CASSPSGGTVTYGYTF.

The CDR3 DNA follows: TGTGCCAGTAGTATCGGACTAGCGGGGGGCACCTACGAGCAGTACTTC. This encodes CASSIGLAGGTYEQYF. The chain carries TRBV19 and TRBJ2-7, with 14 nucleotides matching TRBD2. The trim removed 3 bases at V and 2 bases at J, leaving 3 bases unmatched. The CDR3 has 16 amino acids. CDR1 and CDR2 (germline): LNHDA, SQIVND (reference sequence).

The chain joins TRBV19 to TRBJ1-1, with TRBD1 identical over 9 bases. In germline, CDR1 is LNHDA, CDR2 SQIVND (reference sequence). Trimming at V came to 9 bases and at J to 4 bases, leaving 3 bases not matched to a gene. The CDR3 is 12 residues long. CDR3 protein: CASKQGATEAFF. Written as DNA, the CDR3 is TGTGCCAGCAAACAGGGGGCCACTGAAGCTTTCTTT.

The rearrangement links TRBV4-3 to TRBJ2-2; no clear D. Per germline, CDR1 LGHNA and CDR2 YSLEER. The CDR3 runs 14 residues. V dropped 0 bases and J dropped 7 bases, with 9 bases sitting between them. The CDR3 sequence: CASSQDPKLGELFF. Written as DNA, the CDR3 is TGCGCCAGCAGCCAAGATCCTAAGCTCGGGGAGCTGTTTTTT.

V gene TRBV6-2 or TRBV6-3 combines with J gene TRBJ2-7, with 8 bases that match TRBD1. Trimming took 4 bases from V and 2 from J; bases not matched to a gene: 13. Germline values: CDR1 MNHEY, CDR2 SVGEGT. The CDR3 contains 17 residues. For the CDR3, the DNA is TGTGCCAGCAGTTCCGCTTTGACCGGGACAGGAGCCTACGAGCAGTACTTC. Its translation is CASSSALTGTGAYEQYF.

This sequence joins TRBV12-3 or TRBV12-4 and TRBJ2-7; tentatively, D is TRBD1 (5 bases). V was cut by 3 bases and J by 0 bases, with 15 bases left in between. The CDR3 spans 16 residues. CDR3 in amino acids: CASSLGRERFSYEQYF. In DNA form, the CDR3 reads TGTGCCAGCAGTTTGGGCAGGGAAAGGTTCTCCTACGAGCAGTACTTC.

This chain links TRBV3-1 with TRBJ2-7, with 7 bases that match TRBD1. The V gene's germline CDR1 is LGHDT and CDR2 YNNKEL (reference sequence). The CDR3 is made up of 14 amino acids. With V trimmed by 4 bases and J by 1 base, 4 bases remained unmatched. The CDR3 DNA is TGTGCCAGCAGCCTCCCGGGACAGTCCTACGAGCAGTACTTC. Residues: CASSLPGQSYEQYF.

The V and J genes are TRBV4-1 and TRBJ1-6, with 8 bases aligning to TRBD1. After removal of 1 base from V and 8 bases from J, the junction contained 7 bases not matched to a gene. Germline loops: CDR1 MGHRA, CDR2 YSYEKL. This CDR3 comprises 16 residues. The CDR3 sequence: CASSQVGGQGDSPLHF. The CDR3 region has the DNA TGCGCCAGCAGCCAAGTAGGAGGACAGGGCGATTCACCCCTCCACTTT.

V gene TRBV4-2 combines with J gene TRBJ2-3, with D unresolved. The germline CDR1 and CDR2 sequences are LGHNA and YNFKEQ. Between the trimmed V and J ends, which lost 1 base and 2 bases, there was a span of 10 bases. The length of the CDR3 is 15 residues. CDR3 amino acids: CASSQVGSNTDTQYF. In DNA, the CDR3 is TGTGCCAGCAGCCAAGTTGGGTCTAACACAGATACGCAGTATTTT.

This rearrangement joins TRBV12-3 or TRBV12-4 to TRBJ1-1; tentative D call: TRBD1 (6 bases). The CDR3 runs 14 residues. Trimming pared 5 bases from V and 4 bases from J, leaving 14 bases between. The CDR3, as DNA: TGTGCCAGCAGTCCTCTTGGGGGGGCCACTGAAGCTTTCTTT. Amino acid sequence: CASSPLGGATEAFF.

CDR3 sequence reads: CASRVQGGETQYF. In nucleotides, the CDR3 is TGTGCCAGCAGGGTACAGGGTGGAGAGACCCAGTACTTC. The rearrangement uses TRBV6-2 or TRBV6-3 and TRBJ2-5; tentatively, D is TRBD1 (6 bases). The V end lost 6 bases, the J end lost 4 bases, and 12 bases lay between the germline ends. Germline V CDR1 and CDR2: MNHEY, SVGEGT. The CDR3 has 13 amino acids.

This chain uses TRBV6-6 with TRBJ2-3; D possibly uses TRBD1 or TRBD2 (6 bases each). CDR1 and CDR2 from the germline V gene are MNHNY and SVGAGI (reference sequence). The CDR3 has 16 residues. The ends were cut back, 2 bases at V and 3 bases at J, with 15 bases in the middle. The CDR3 reads CASSYVGGELTDTQYF. As DNA, the CDR3 is TGTGCCAGCAGTTACGTGGGGGGCGAGTTAACAGATACGCAGTATTTT.

This chain uses TRBV25-1 with TRBJ1-5; D possibly corresponds to TRBD1 (6 bases). The germline V gene encodes CDR1 MGHDK and CDR2 SYGVNS. V was trimmed by 4 bases and J by 6 bases, leaving 10 bases between them. This CDR3 has 13 residues. CDR3 in amino acids: CASSVGGLQPQHF. CDR3 bases: TGTGCCAGCAGTGTGGGGGGGCTTCAGCCCCAGCATTTT.

V usage is TRBV29-1 and J usage is TRBJ1-2; D remains unclear. Germline CDR1 reads SQVTM; CDR2 reads ANQGSEA. This CDR3 has 11 amino acids. V lost 4 bases, J lost 10 bases, and 13 bases lay in between. The CDR3 protein is CSVVVAGYYTF. The DNA of the CDR3 is TGCAGCGTTGTCGTGGCAGGATACTACACCTTC.

The V gene is TRBV5-6, the J gene TRBJ1-3; TRBD1 is a possible D gene (6 bases). Germline V gene sequence: CDR1 SGHDT, CDR2 YYEEEE. This CDR3 is built from 15 residues. Trimming shortened V by 2 bases and J by 2 bases, and 11 bases separated the two germline ends. The CDR3 nucleotides are TGTGCCAGCAGCTTCCGGTCAGGGGCTGGAAACACCATATATTTT. Protein sequence: CASSFRSGAGNTIYF.